The clone carrying this T cell receptor beta chain was counted a few times. Its specificity is not known. The primer mix had 60 Vbeta and 13 Jbeta primers. Original analysis: Later reanalysis found 80 million or so unique TCR beta chains, some 10 million of them shared. The method was immunoSEQ multiplex PCR; TCRdb's version includes in-frame clones alone and lacks a portion of them. That table gives V, J and clone size, and the DNA gave D and trimming. The sample includes roughly 54,000 clones, less than 85% of them seen just once. The data originate from a study of cytomegalovirus exposure and HLA in healthy donors. Study-level results: Most sequenced TCRs were rare (though some public TCRs occurred in many donors).

The sequenced sample was PBMCs. The source is a woman aged 60-75 years in good health and CMV-seropositive.

CDR3 amino acids: CASSAQGGRETQYF. Written as DNA, the CDR3 is TGTGCCAGCAGCGCACAGGGTGGTCGGGAGACCCAGTACTTC. This rearrangement joins TRBV9 to TRBJ2-5, with D perhaps matching TRBD1 (6 bases). This CDR3 is built from 14 residues. The V gene lost 3 bases and the J gene lost 5 bases, with 14 bases spanning the gap. Germline V gene data show CDR1 as SGDLS and CDR2 as YYNGEE.